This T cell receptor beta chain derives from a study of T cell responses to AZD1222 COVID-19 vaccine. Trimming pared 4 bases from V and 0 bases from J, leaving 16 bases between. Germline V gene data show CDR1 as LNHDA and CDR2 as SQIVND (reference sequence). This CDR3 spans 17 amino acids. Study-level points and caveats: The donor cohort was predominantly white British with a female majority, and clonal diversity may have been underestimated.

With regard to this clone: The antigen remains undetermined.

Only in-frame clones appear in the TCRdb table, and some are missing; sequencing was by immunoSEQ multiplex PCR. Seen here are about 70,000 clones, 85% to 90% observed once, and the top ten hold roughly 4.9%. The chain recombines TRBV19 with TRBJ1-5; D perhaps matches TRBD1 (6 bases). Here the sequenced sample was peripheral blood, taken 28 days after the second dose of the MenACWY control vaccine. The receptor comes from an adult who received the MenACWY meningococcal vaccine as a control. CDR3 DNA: TGTGCCAGTAGTACCCCCCGGGACAACAGTAGCAATCAGCCCCAGCATTTT. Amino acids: CASSTPRDNSSNQPQHF.